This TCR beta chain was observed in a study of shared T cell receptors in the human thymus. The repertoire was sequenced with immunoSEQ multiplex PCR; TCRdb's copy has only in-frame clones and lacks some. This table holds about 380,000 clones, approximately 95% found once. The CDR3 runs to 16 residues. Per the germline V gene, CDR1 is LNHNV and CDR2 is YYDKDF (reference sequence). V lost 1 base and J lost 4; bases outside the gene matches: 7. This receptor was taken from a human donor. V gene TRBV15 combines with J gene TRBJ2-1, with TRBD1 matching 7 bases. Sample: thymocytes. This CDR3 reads CATSRGGRGIYNEQFF. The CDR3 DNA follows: TGTGCCACCAGCAGAGGGGGCAGGGGGATATACAATGAGCAGTTCTTC.